This entry describes one T cell receptor (beta chain). A read error may explain this, as a much larger clone is one base away. This CDR3 has 16 residues. The V end lost 3 bases, the J end lost 8 bases, and 19 bases lay between the germline ends. Per the germline V gene, CDR1 is LNHDA and CDR2 is SQIVND (reference sequence). This sample stems from a study of immune heterogeneity within non-small cell lung tumors. Background on the study: Histology included several squamous cell carcinomas, under 11 non-squamous carcinomas and 1 unspecified tumor.

For the TCR beta CDR3, multiplex PCR with 32 V and 13 J primers performed the amplification. TCRdb recomputed calls from the multiplex PCR reads with MiXCR, one row per CDR3 protein. This sample has about 23,000 distinct CDR3 sequences; 25% to 30% occur once, and the top ten carry about 3.7%. Template was bulk tumor genomic DNA, about 600 ng per sample. Taken during surgery, several biopsies per primary tumor were spaced as far apart as possible within the tumor mass. Curative surgical treatment was performed in patients who had newly diagnosed, untreated non-small cell lung cancer. Sample donors consisted of newly diagnosed non-small cell lung cancer patients who were undergoing surgery with curative intent.

The chain recombines TRBV19 with TRBJ2-2; D may be TRBD1 or TRBD2 (5 bases each). Sequencing input: lung tumor tissue. The clonotype was recovered from a middle-aged man with non-small cell lung cancer. CDR3 amino acids: CASSIDWDPRPGELFF. The CDR3 coding sequence is TGTGCCAGTAGTATCGACTGGGACCCTCGTCCGGGGGAGCTGTTTTTT.